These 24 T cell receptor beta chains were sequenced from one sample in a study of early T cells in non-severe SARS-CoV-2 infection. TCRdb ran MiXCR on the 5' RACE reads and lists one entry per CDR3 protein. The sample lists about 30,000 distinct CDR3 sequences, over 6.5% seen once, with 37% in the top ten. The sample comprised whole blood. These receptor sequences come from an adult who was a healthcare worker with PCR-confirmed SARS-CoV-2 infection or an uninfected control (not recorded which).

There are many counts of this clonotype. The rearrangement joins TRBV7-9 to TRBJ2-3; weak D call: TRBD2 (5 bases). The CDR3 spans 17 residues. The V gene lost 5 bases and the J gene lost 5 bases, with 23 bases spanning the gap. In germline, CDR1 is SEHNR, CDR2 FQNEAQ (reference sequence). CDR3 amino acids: CASSLPGSKRAGDTQYF. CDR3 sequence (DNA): TGTGCCAGCAGCCTCCCAGGTTCAAAGAGGGCCGGAGATACGCAGTATTTT.

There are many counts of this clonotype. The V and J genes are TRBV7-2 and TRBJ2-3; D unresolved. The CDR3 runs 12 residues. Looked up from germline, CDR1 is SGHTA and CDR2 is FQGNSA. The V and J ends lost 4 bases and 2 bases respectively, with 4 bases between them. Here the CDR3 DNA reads TGTGCCAGCAGCTCCTTCACAGATACGCAGTATTTT. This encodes CASSSFTDTQYF.

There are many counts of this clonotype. The CDR3: CASSTSRQLYEQYF. Here the CDR3 DNA reads TGTGCCAGCAGTACCTCCCGACAGCTCTACGAGCAGTACTTC. V usage is TRBV28 and J usage is TRBJ2-7, with D perhaps TRBD1 (5 bases). V lost 5 bases, J lost 3 bases, and 14 bases lay in between. This CDR3 is built from 14 residues. Germline V CDR1 and CDR2: MDHEN, SYDVKM.

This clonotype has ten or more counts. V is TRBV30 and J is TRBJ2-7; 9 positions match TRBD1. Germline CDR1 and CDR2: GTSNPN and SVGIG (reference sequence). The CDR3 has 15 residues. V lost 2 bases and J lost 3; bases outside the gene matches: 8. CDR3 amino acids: CAWSRGTGGLYEQYF. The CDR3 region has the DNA TGTGCCTGGAGTCGGGGAACAGGGGGCCTCTACGAGCAGTACTTC.

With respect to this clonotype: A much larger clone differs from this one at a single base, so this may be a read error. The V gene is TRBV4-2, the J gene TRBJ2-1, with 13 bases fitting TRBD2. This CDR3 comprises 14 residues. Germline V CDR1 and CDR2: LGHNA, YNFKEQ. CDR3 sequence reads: CVSSRTSGRDEQFF. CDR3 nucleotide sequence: TGTGTCAGCAGCCGGACTAGCGGGAGAGATGAGCAGTTCTTC.

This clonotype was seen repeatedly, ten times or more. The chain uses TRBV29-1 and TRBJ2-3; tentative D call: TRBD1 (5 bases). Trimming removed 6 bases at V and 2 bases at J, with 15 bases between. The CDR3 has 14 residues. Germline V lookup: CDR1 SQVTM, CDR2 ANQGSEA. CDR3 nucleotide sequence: TGCAGCGTAGGAAAGGGGTTGACCACAGATACGCAGTATTTT. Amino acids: CSVGKGLTTDTQYF.

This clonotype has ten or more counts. This CDR3 is CASSPHVSGSLNTEAFF. In DNA form, the CDR3 reads TGTGCCAGCAGCCCCCACGTCTCTGGGAGTCTGAACACTGAAGCTTTCTTT. V and J are TRBV7-9 and TRBJ1-1; D remains unclear. V was pared by 5 bases and J by 0 bases, with 19 bases between. Germline V CDR1 and CDR2: SEHNR, FQNEAQ (reference sequence). The CDR3 consists of 17 residues.

CDR3 DNA sequence: TGTGCCAGCAGCCTAAACCCAGTCGCCTACGAGCAGTACTTC. Translated, it gives CASSLNPVAYEQYF. The V call is TRBV14, the J call TRBJ2-7, with unresolved D. The CDR3 contains 14 residues. Trimming pared 4 bases from V and 2 bases from J, leaving 12 bases between. Germline CDR1 and CDR2: SGHDN and FVKESK.

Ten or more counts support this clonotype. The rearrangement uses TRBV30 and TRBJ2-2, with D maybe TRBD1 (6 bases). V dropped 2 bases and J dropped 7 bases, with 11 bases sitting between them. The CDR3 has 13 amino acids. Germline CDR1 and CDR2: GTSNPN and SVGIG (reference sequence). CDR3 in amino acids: CAWSYGTLGELFF. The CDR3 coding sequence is TGTGCCTGGAGTTACGGGACACTCGGGGAGCTGTTTTTT.

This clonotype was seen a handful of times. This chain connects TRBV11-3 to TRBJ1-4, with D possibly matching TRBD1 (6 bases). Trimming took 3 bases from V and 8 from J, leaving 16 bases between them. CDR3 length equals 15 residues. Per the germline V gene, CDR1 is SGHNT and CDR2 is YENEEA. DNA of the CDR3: TGTGCCAGCAGCTTCGGCGGGGGCGCTTACGAAAAACTGTTTTTT. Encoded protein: CASSFGGGAYEKLFF.

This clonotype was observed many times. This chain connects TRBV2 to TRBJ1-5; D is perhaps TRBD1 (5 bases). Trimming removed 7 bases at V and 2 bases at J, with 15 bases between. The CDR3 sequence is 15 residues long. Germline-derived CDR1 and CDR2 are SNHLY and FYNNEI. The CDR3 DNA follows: TGTGCCAGCACCCTCCTAGAACAGGGCAATCAGCCCCAGCATTTT. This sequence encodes CASTLLEQGNQPQHF. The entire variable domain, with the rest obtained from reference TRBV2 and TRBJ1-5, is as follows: EPEVTQTPSHQVTQMGQEVILRCVPISNHLYFYWYRQILGQKVEFLVSFYNNEISEKSEIFDDQFSVERPDGSNFTLKIRSTKLEDSAMYFCASTLLEQGNQPQHFGDGTRLSIL.

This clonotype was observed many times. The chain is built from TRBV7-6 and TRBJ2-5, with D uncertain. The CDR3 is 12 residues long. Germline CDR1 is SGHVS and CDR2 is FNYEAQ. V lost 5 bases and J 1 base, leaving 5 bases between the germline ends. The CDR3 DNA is TGTGCCAGCAGCGCAGTCCAAGAGACCCAGTACTTC. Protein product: CASSAVQETQYF.

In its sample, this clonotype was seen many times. The CDR3 sequence is CASSLTTGLTQYF. The CDR3 DNA reads as TGTGCCAGCAGTTTAACCACAGGGCTAACGCAGTATTTT. The chain joins TRBV28 to TRBJ2-3; maybe TRBD1 (6 bases). The V and J ends lost 2 bases and 9 bases respectively, with 12 bases between them. Germline V gene lookup returns CDR1 MDHEN and CDR2 SYDVKM. CDR3 length: 13 residues.

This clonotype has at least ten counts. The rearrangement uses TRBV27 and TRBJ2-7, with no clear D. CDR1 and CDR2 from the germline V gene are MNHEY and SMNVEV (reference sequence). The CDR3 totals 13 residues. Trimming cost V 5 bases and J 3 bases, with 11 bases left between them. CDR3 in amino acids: CASSPRRSYEQYF. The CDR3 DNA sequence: TGTGCCAGCAGTCCCCGTCGCAGCTACGAGCAGTACTTC.

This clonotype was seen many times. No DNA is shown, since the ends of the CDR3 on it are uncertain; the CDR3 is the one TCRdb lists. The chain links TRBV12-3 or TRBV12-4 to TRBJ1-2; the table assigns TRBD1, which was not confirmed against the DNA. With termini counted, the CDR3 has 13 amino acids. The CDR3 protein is CATWGQGTTGCTF.

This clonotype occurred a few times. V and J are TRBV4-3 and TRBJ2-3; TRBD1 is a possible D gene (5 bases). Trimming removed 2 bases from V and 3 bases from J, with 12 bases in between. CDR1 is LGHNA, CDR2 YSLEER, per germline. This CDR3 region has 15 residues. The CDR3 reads CASSQQQDRTDTQYF. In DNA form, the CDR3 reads TGCGCCAGCAGCCAACAACAGGATAGGACAGATACGCAGTATTTT.

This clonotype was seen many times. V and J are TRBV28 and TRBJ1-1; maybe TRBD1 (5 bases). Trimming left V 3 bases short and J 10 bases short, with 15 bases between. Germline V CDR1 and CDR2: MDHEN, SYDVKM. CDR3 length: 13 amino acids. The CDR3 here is CASSFGGGPGAFF. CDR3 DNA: TGTGCCAGCAGTTTTGGGGGGGGACCGGGAGCTTTCTTT. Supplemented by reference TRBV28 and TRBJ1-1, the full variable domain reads DVKVTQSSRYLVKRTGEKVFLECVQDMDHENMFWYRQDPGLGLRLIYFSYDVKMKEKGDIPEGYSVSREKKERFSLILESASTNQTSMYLCASSFGGGPGAFFGQGTRLTVV.

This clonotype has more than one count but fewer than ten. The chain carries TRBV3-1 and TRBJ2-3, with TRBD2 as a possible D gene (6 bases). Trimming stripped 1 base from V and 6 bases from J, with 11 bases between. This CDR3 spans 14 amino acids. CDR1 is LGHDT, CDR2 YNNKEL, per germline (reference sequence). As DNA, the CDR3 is TGTGCCAGCAGCCAAGGCGGGACGCCGGATACGCAGTATTTT. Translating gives CASSQGGTPDTQYF.

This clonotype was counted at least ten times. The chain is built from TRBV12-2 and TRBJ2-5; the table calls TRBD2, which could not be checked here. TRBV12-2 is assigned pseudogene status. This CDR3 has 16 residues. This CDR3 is CANRLAGGTREETQYF. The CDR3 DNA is TGTGCAAACCGACTAGCGGGAGGGACAAGAGAGGAGACCCAGTACTTC.

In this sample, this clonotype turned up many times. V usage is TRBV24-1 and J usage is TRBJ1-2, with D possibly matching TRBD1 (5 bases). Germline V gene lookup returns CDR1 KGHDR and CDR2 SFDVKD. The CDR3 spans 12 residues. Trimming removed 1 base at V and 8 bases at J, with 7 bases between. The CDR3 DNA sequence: TGTGCCACCAGTGATTTAAGGGACGGCTACACCTTC. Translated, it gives CATSDLRDGYTF.

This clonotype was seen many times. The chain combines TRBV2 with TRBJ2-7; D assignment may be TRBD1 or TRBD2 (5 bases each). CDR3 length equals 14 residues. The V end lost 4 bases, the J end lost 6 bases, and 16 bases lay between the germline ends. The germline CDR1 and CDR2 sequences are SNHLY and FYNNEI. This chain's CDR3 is CASSAVRGGGEQYF. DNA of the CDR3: TGTGCCAGCAGTGCCGTTAGGGGCGGAGGCGAGCAGTACTTC. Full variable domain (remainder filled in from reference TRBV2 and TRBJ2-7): EPEVTQTPSHQVTQMGQEVILRCVPISNHLYFYWYRQILGQKVEFLVSFYNNEISEKSEIFDDQFSVERPDGSNFTLKIRSTKLEDSAMYFCASSAVRGGGEQYFGPGTRLTVT.

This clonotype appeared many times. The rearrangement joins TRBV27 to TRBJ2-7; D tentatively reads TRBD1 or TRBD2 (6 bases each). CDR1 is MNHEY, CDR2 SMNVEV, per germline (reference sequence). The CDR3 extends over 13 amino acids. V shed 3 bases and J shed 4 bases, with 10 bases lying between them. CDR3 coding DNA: TGTGCCAGCAGTTTGAGGGGGGCTTACGAGCAGTACTTC. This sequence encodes CASSLRGAYEQYF.

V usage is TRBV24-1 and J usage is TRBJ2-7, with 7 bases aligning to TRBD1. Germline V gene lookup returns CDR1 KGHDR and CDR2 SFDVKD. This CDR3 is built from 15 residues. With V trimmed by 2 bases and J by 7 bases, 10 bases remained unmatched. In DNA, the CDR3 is TGTGCCACCAGTGATTCCCGGACAGGCGAATGGGAGCAGTACTTC. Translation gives CATSDSRTGEWEQYF.

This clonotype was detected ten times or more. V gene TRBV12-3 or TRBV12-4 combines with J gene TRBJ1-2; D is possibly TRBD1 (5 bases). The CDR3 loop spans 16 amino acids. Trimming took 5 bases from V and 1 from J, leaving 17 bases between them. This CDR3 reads CASSTHPRALNYGYTF. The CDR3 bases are TGTGCCAGCAGTACTCACCCCAGGGCCCTTAACTATGGCTACACCTTC.